This T cell receptor beta chain comes out of a study of Tregs in tolerant kidney transplant recipients (dated by TCRdb to 2018 to 2020). Looking at the study overall: The study used TCRbeta sequencing to identify donor-specific regulatory T cells before combined kidney and bone marrow transplantation, then tracked those cells after transplant.

The time point label of this sample denotes: 6 months after combined kidney and bone marrow transplant. The transplants used related donors along with nonmyeloablative bone marrow transplantation, and in the human trials mixed chimerism was transient. Thawed PBMCs were FACS-sorted into unstimulated Tregs (CD4+CD25+CD127-), CD4+ non-Tregs (CD4+CD25-), CD4 cells and CD8 cells. Patients were 4 combined kidney and bone marrow transplant recipients from the ITN036ST trial, and only these trial subjects had samples available. Healthy control blood was processed by Ficoll density gradient to PBMCs and cryopreserved; patient PBMCs were collected before and after transplant. Turning to this clone: What this receptor recognizes is not known. No much larger clone exists at a distance of one base, and base qualities are not known.

The germline V gene (reference sequence) provides CDR1 LNHDA and CDR2 SQIVND. The junction carries 9 bases between V and J, which are trimmed by 5 bases and 9 bases respectively. The CDR3 runs 11 amino acids, cysteine and phenylalanine included. CDR3 DNA only is kept here, 33 bases in frame from base 1. Genomic DNA was extracted from sorted cells with the QIAGEN DNeasy Blood and Tissue Kit for TCRbeta CDR3 sequencing. High-throughput TCRbeta CDR3 sequencing was carried out commercially through immunoSEQ, with PCR amplification with bias correction and internal controls included. In the paper's pipeline: Unique productive TCRbeta sequences were defined by CDR3 nucleotide sequence where primers matched, otherwise by CDR3 amino acid sequence with Vbeta and Jbeta genes. To correct sorting error, sequences shared between sorted populations at a frequency ratio of 2:1 or less were removed; the rest were assigned to the higher population. Sequences were defined as donor-reactive when expanded at least 5-fold in CFSE-low cells versus unstimulated cells and present at a frequency of at least 0.01% in CFSE-low cells. Repertoire divergence was quantified by Jensen-Shannon divergence using the top 100 TCRbeta sequences ranked by frequency. For any sample with multiple sequencing runs, sorting error was corrected in each run separately before the runs were pooled. TCRdb carries this immuneACCESS record with in-frame sequences only. Its versions omit some clonotypes, under half of them owing to an unresolved V gene in the studies checked, with the rest unexplained. The V and J calls and clone size come from that table; D and trimming were worked out from the DNA. The sample table lists some 21,000 clones, approximately 81% of them with a count of one. Jointly, the top ten make up roughly 24% of the sample.

Overall study outcomes, separate from this receptor: In tolerant patients, donor-specific Tregs expanded more than Tregs overall, which suggests antigen-driven rather than nonspecific expansion. Because the PCR primers were changed over time for some patients, nucleotide-level comparison could not be performed across the samples from those patients. The study was limited by small patient numbers, and the findings need validation in larger populations and under other immunosuppression protocols. Biological reproducibility was not directly assessed, although technical replication error appeared to be minimal. Expanding Tregs with activated donor B cells appeared to identify the most biologically relevant and donor-specific TCRbeta repertoire.

The V and J genes are TRBV19 and TRBJ2-3; TRBD1 is perhaps the D gene, given 5 matching bases. The TCR sequence derives from a human patient who received a combined kidney and bone marrow transplant. In transplant recipients, some T cells may be of donor rather than host origin. Here the sequenced sample was CD8+ T cells from blood (PBMCs), taken 6 months after the transplant. The CDR3: CASSSPGTQYF. The nucleotide sequence reads as follows: TGTGCCAGTAGTTCCCCAGGGACGCAGTATTTT.